Below, 7 T cell receptor beta chains from the same sample are listed, as sequenced in a study of PD-1 blockade in classical Hodgkin lymphoma. Time point noted: newly diagnosed, previously untreated cHL patient sample. Clones were read by immunoSEQ multiplex PCR, and TCRdb kept only the in-frame ones, dropping some. This table has approximately 70,000 clones, over 85% appearing once. Sequencing was done on a sample of peripheral blood mononuclear cells (PBMCs). The receptors were gathered from a human donor with classical Hodgkin lymphoma.

This chain connects TRBV4-2 to TRBJ2-7; D is possibly TRBD2 (8 bases). This CDR3 is built from 14 residues. Germline CDR1 is LGHNA and CDR2 is YNFKEQ. Deletions cut 4 bases from V and 4 bases from J, with 14 bases between. CDR3 in DNA: TGTGCCAGCAGCCCCCGGGAGGGGGCATACGAGCAGTACTTC. Translated: CASSPREGAYEQYF.

The genes are TRBV5-1 and TRBJ1-1; 8 bases agree with TRBD1. Germline CDR1 reads SGHRS; CDR2 reads YFSETQ. CDR3 length equals 13 residues. Unmatched junction bases numbered 4, after V lost 5 bases and J lost 4 bases. The CDR3 coding sequence is TGCGCCAGCAGACAGGGGGACACCACTGAAGCTTTCTTT. The encoded protein is CASRQGDTTEAFF. The whole variable domain, remainder taken from reference TRBV5-1 and TRBJ1-1, is KAGVTQTPRYLIKTRGQQVTLSCSPISGHRSVSWYQQTPGQGLQFLFEYFSETQRNKGNFPGRFSGRQFSNSRSEMNVSTLELGDSALYLCASRQGDTTEAFFGQGTRLTVV.

This chain uses TRBV6-6 with TRBJ2-7, with 9 bases that match TRBD1. The J segment lost 7 bases and the V segment lost 4 bases, leaving 8 bases of the junction unmatched. Germline CDR1 is MNHNY and CDR2 is SVGAGI (reference sequence). This CDR3 has 14 residues. The CDR3 bases are TGTGCCAGCAGTTCTACAGGGGGCATGGGAGAGCAGTACTTC. Translated: CASSSTGGMGEQYF.

V gene TRBV4-2 combines with J gene TRBJ2-7; D remains unclear. This CDR3 is 11 amino acids long. V lost 2 bases and J 5 bases, leaving 4 bases between the germline ends. Germline V gives CDR1 LGHNA, CDR2 YNFKEQ. The CDR3 DNA reads as TGTGCCAGCAGCCAAAACGACGAGCAGTACTTC. Its translation is CASSQNDEQYF.

The chain combines TRBV7-9 with TRBJ1-2; 9 nucleotides align to TRBD1. This CDR3 comprises 16 residues. Looked up from germline, CDR1 is SEHNR and CDR2 is FQNEAQ (reference sequence). V shed 5 bases, J shed 4 bases, and the junction held 11 bases outside the gene matches. CDR3 in DNA: TGTGCCAGCAGCGCCGGCGGACAGGGGTTGATCTATGGCTACACCTTC. It is translated as CASSAGGQGLIYGYTF.

The chain employs TRBV7-2 and TRBJ2-3, with D perhaps TRBD1 or TRBD2 (5 bases each). This CDR3 is built from 17 residues. V was pared by 1 base and J by 7 bases, with 21 bases between. Germline V lookup: CDR1 SGHTA, CDR2 FQGNSA. The DNA of the CDR3 is TGTGCCAGCAGCTTAGGGGTGGACGCCGGGGCTAGGAATACGCAGTATTTT. It codes for CASSLGVDAGARNTQYF.

V and J are TRBV2 and TRBJ2-5; D call uncertain. With 4 bases removed from V and 7 bases from J, the gap between germline ends came to 19 bases. In germline, CDR1 is SNHLY, CDR2 FYNNEI. This CDR3 contains 15 residues. CDR3 coding DNA: TGTGCCAGCAGTGGTGTCGGTCGGTTTTCGGGGACCCAGTACTTC. Protein product: CASSGVGRFSGTQYF.